The rows below give T cell receptor beta chains drawn from one sample of a study of PD-1 blockade in classical Hodgkin lymphoma. Assay used: immunoSEQ multiplex PCR; TCRdb lists only in-frame clones, some missing. There are 15,000 to 20,000 clones in the sample; about 61% occur only once, and 7.8% lies in the top ten. Sequencing was performed on peripheral blood mononuclear cells (PBMCs), taken before the fourth cycle of nivolumab. The receptors come from a human donor with classical Hodgkin lymphoma. Each CDR3 is given with its conserved first and last residue. The D gene is left open where the match is weak. Clone size appears in some rows only: once, few, many, or a class for an expanded clone.

v_gene	j_gene	d_gene	abundance	CDR3aa	CDR3nt
TRBV5-8	TRBJ1-5	NA	NA	CASSLMGASDQPQHF	TGTGCCAGCAGCTTGATGGGGGCGTCCGATCAGCCCCAGCATTTT
TRBV10-3	TRBJ1-2	NA	NA	CAISVSEDYGYTF	TGTGCCATCAGTGTCTCCGAAGACTATGGCTACACCTTC
TRBV7-9	TRBJ2-6	NA	NA	CASSLAQQGGYSGANVLTF	TGTGCCAGCAGCTTAGCGCAGCAGGGAGGATACTCTGGGGCCAACGTCCTGACTTTC
TRBV30	TRBJ2-7	NA	NA	CAWSVSTYEQYF	TGTGCCTGGAGTGTATCTACCTACGAGCAGTACTTC
TRBV5-1	TRBJ2-7	TRBD1	NA	CASSLGAGQGGGEQYF	TGCGCCAGCAGCTTGGGTGCGGGACAGGGCGGAGGCGAGCAGTACTTC
TRBV18	TRBJ1-3	NA	NA	CASSPQGENGNTIYF	TGTGCCAGCTCACCACAGGGGGAGAACGGAAACACCATATATTTT
TRBV27	TRBJ1-1	TRBD1	NA	CASSFRQGNTEAFF	TGTGCCAGCAGTTTTAGACAGGGGAACACTGAAGCTTTCTTT
TRBV9	TRBJ1-3	TRBD1	few	CASSVGGTGGYSGNTIYF	TGTGCCAGCAGCGTAGGGGGGACAGGGGGTTACTCTGGAAACACCATATATTTT
TRBV28	TRBJ2-3	TRBD2	NA	CASSWGLAGGPTDTQYF	TGTGCCAGCAGTTGGGGACTAGCGGGAGGGCCTACAGATACGCAGTATTTT
TRBV2	TRBJ1-1	NA	few	CASARSGWNTEAFF	TGTGCCAGCGCGCGATCAGGGTGGAACACTGAAGCTTTCTTT
TRBV27	TRBJ2-7	TRBD1	NA	CASSPWDRWYEQYF	TGTGCCAGCAGTCCCTGGGACAGGTGGTACGAGCAGTACTTC
TRBV7-9	TRBJ1-5	TRBD1	NA	CASSSAGQGYQPQHF	TGTGCCAGCAGCTCCGCGGGACAGGGGTATCAGCCCCAGCATTTT
TRBV4-1	TRBJ1-6	NA	NA	CASSRDRNSPLHF	TGCGCCAGCAGCCGAGACCGAAATTCACCCCTCCACTTT
TRBV27	TRBJ1-4	NA	NA	CASSLQLGADEKLFF	TGTGCCAGCAGTTTACAACTGGGGGCTGACGAAAAACTGTTTTTT
TRBV27	TRBJ2-1	TRBD1	few	CASSPGTGGYEQFF	TGTGCCAGCAGTCCAGGGACAGGGGGCTATGAGCAGTTCTTC
TRBV7-9	TRBJ2-2	TRBD2	NA	CASSAPGGVGTGELFF	TGTGCCAGCAGCGCGCCCGGGGGGGTTGGTACCGGGGAGCTGTTTTTT
TRBV7-9	TRBJ1-5	TRBD1	NA	CASSLVGTGSSQPQHF	TGTGCCAGCAGCTTAGTAGGGACAGGGAGTAGTCAGCCCCAGCATTTT
TRBV5-1	TRBJ2-7	TRBD1	NA	CASSLGTDTYEQYF	TGCGCCAGCAGCCTCGGGACAGATACCTACGAGCAGTACTTC
TRBV5-5	TRBJ1-2	NA	NA	CASSLEANGYTF	TGTGCCAGCAGCTTGGAGGCAAATGGCTACACCTTC
TRBV28	TRBJ2-3	TRBD1	NA	CASSFRQGQGTDTQYF	TGTGCCAGCAGTTTTCGTCAGGGACAGGGCACAGATACGCAGTATTTT
TRBV6-5	TRBJ1-1	NA	NA	CASRDRMNTEAFF	TGTGCCAGCAGGGACAGAATGAACACTGAAGCTTTCTTT
TRBV11-2	TRBJ2-7	NA	NA	CASSLRGDSSYHEQYF	TGTGCCAGCAGCTTACGAGGCGACAGCTCGTACCACGAGCAGTACTTC
TRBV5-1	TRBJ2-5	NA	few	CASSLRAARGETQYF	TGCGCCAGCAGCCTACGGGCCGCCCGGGGAGAGACCCAGTACTTC
TRBV9	TRBJ2-7	TRBD2	NA	CASSVGAGGRSYEQYF	TGTGCCAGCAGCGTAGGAGCGGGCGGGAGGTCCTACGAGCAGTACTTC
TRBV4-1	TRBJ1-2	NA	few	CASSQGEGRDYGYTF	TGCGCCAGCAGCCAAGGGGAGGGCAGGGACTATGGCTACACCTTC
TRBV7-8	TRBJ1-4	TRBD1	few	CASSSTGVEKLFF	TGTGCCAGCAGCTCCACAGGGGTTGAAAAACTGTTTTTT
TRBV6-5	TRBJ1-1	NA	NA	CASRRAQGDTEAFF	TGTGCCAGCAGGAGGGCCCAAGGGGACACTGAAGCTTTCTTT
TRBV9	TRBJ2-7	TRBD1	NA	CASSVGTGKESEQYF	TGTGCCAGCAGCGTAGGGACAGGGAAAGAGAGCGAGCAGTACTTC
TRBV7-6	TRBJ2-7	TRBD1	NA	CASSLSPTGASSYEQYF	TGTGCCAGCAGCTTAAGCCCGACAGGGGCCTCATCCTACGAGCAGTACTTC
TRBV5-1	TRBJ1-2	TRBD1	NA	CASSSGQGISGYTF	TGCGCCAGCAGCTCAGGACAGGGTATCTCTGGCTACACCTTC
TRBV15	TRBJ2-1	TRBD2	NA	CATSSLGLQYNEQFF	TGTGCCACCAGCAGCTTGGGACTACAGTACAATGAGCAGTTCTTC
TRBV5-4	TRBJ2-1	NA	NA	CASSFRAGTAEFF	TGTGCCAGCAGCTTTAGGGCTGGGACCGCCGAGTTCTTC
TRBV14	TRBJ2-1	TRBD2	NA	CASSRRLAENEQFF	TGTGCCAGCAGCCGGAGACTAGCGGAGAATGAGCAGTTCTTC
TRBV5-5	TRBJ2-2	NA	NA	CASRPRYQGREELFF	TGTGCCAGCAGGCCACGATATCAGGGGAGGGAGGAGCTGTTTTTT
TRBV28	TRBJ2-7	NA	NA	CASSHQGRWSSYEQYF	TGTGCCAGCAGTCATCAGGGACGGTGGAGCTCCTACGAGCAGTACTTC
TRBV19	TRBJ1-1	NA	once	CASNTGLNTEAFF	TGTGCCAGTAATACGGGGCTGAACACTGAAGCTTTCTTT
TRBV2	TRBJ2-7	NA	NA	CASSAGIFYEQYF	TGTGCCAGCAGTGCCGGGATATTCTACGAGCAGTACTTC
TRBV5-6	TRBJ1-2	NA	NA	CASSLSTGFYGYTF	TGTGCCAGCAGCCTTTCGACAGGTTTCTATGGCTACACCTTC
TRBV14	TRBJ2-5	NA	NA	CASSPQLRRGETQYF	TGTGCCAGCAGCCCTCAGTTGAGACGTGGAGAGACCCAGTACTTC
TRBV30	TRBJ2-7	TRBD2	NA	CAWGGLASSYEQYF	TGTGCCTGGGGCGGACTAGCGAGCTCCTACGAGCAGTACTTC
TRBV7-9	TRBJ1-1	NA	few	CASSSINLGPNTEAFF	TGTGCCAGCAGTTCGATAAACTTGGGTCCGAACACTGAAGCTTTCTTT
TRBV28	TRBJ1-3	NA	NA	CASSLAPGDYGNTIYF	TGTGCCAGCAGTCTCGCCCCAGGGGATTATGGAAACACCATATATTTT
TRBV19	TRBJ1-2	NA	few	CASSTHQQGTYTF	TGTGCCAGTAGTACCCACCAACAGGGCACCTACACCTTC